Listed here are 9 T cell receptor beta chains from one sample, sequenced in a study of cytomegalovirus exposure and HLA in healthy donors. Primers included in the PCR were 60 Vbeta and 13 Jbeta primers. The table came from immunoSEQ multiplex PCR; TCRdb's copy has only in-frame clones and leaves some out. The data contain about 280,000 clones, 70% to 90% of them singletons. Sequencing was carried out using PBMCs. The receptors were gathered from a woman between 18 and 29 years old in good health and CMV-seronegative.

The chain has TRBV7-8 and TRBJ1-2, with a tentative D call TRBD1 (5 bases). The CDR3 runs 15 residues. V was cut by 5 bases and J by 6 bases, with 19 bases left in between. CDR1 and CDR2 (germline): SGHVS, FQNEAQ. The CDR3 region is CASSLFTGGVNGYTF. CDR3 coding DNA: TGTGCCAGCAGCCTCTTCACCGGGGGAGTTAATGGCTACACCTTC. Using reference TRBV7-8 and TRBJ1-2 for the parts outside the CDR3, the full variable domain is GAGVSQSPRYKVAKRGQDVALRCDPISGHVSLFWYQQALGQGPEFLTYFQNEAQLDKSGLPSDRFFAERPEGSVSTLKIQRTQQEDSAVYLCASSLFTGGVNGYTFGSGTRLTVV.

V is TRBV2 and J is TRBJ1-3; 8 bases fit TRBD1. The CDR3 has 16 residues. Germline V gene sequence: CDR1 SNHLY, CDR2 FYNNEI. V trimming: 6 bases; J trimming: 4 bases; junction bases outside the gene matches: 11. CDR3 coding DNA: TGTGCCAGCAGCGGGCCAGGGGGCGCTACGGGAAACACCATATATTTT. Residues: CASSGPGGATGNTIYF.

The CDR3 spells CASSDISGTGQNIQYF. The CDR3 bases are TGTGCCAGCAGTGACATATCCGGGACAGGGCAAAACATTCAGTACTTC. This chain connects TRBV25-1 to TRBJ2-4; 9 bases agree with TRBD1. V dropped 3 bases and J dropped 5; count of bases not matched to a gene: 8. This CDR3 has 16 residues. Germline V lookup: CDR1 MGHDK, CDR2 SYGVNS.

The V and J genes are TRBV7-9 and TRBJ2-5; D not resolved. There are 14 residues in the CDR3. V dropped 5 bases and J dropped 2 bases, with 12 bases sitting between them. In germline, CDR1 is SEHNR, CDR2 FQNEAQ (reference sequence). CDR3 protein: CASSILSLQETQYF. As DNA, the CDR3 is TGTGCCAGCAGCATCCTGTCCTTACAAGAGACCCAGTACTTC.

This chain joins TRBV9 and TRBJ2-7; maybe TRBD1 (6 bases). CDR1 and CDR2 from the germline V gene are SGDLS and YYNGEE. The CDR3 spans 14 residues. Trimming stripped 0 bases from V and 5 bases from J, with 12 bases between. The CDR3 region has the DNA TGTGCCAGCAGCGTAGCTACAGGGTGGGACGAGCAGTACTTC. As protein: CASSVATGWDEQYF.

The chain links TRBV6-5 to TRBJ1-2; the D is unclear. V lost 6 bases, J lost 6 bases, and 17 bases lay in between. Germline V gene data show CDR1 as MNHEY and CDR2 as SVGAGI. The CDR3 contains 14 residues. CDR3 residues: CASRSLGVMDGYTF. The CDR3 region has the DNA TGTGCCAGCAGGTCCCTCGGGGTTATGGATGGCTACACCTTC.

The chain links TRBV6-5 to TRBJ2-5; TRBD2 might be the D (5 bases). The end of the DNA fits TRBJ2-7 better, so the J call may be wrong. Germline V gives CDR1 MNHEY, CDR2 SVGAGI. This CDR3 has 13 residues. In DNA form, the CDR3 reads TGTGCCAGCAAGGCTGGGAGCTCCTACGAGCAGTACTTC. It codes for CASKAGSSYEQYF.

The V gene is TRBV5-4, the J gene TRBJ1-1; 8 nucleotides match TRBD1. The CDR3 consists of 15 residues. Trimming at V came to 4 bases and at J to 1 base, leaving 6 bases not matched to a gene. From germline, CDR1 is SGHNT and CDR2 YYREEE (reference sequence). The CDR3 protein is CASSTTGGGNTEAFF. The CDR3 DNA follows: TGTGCCAGCAGCACCACAGGGGGGGGGAACACTGAAGCTTTCTTT.

V usage is TRBV11-2 and J usage is TRBJ2-7; 10 bases align to TRBD1. Losses at the gene ends were 1 base for V and 2 bases for J; bases not matched to a gene: 2. Germline loops: CDR1 SGHAT, CDR2 FQNNGV. The CDR3 is made up of 15 amino acids. The CDR3 spells CASSLAGTGAYEQYF. CDR3 DNA: TGTGCCAGCAGCTTAGCCGGGACAGGGGCCTACGAGCAGTACTTC.